This section outlines one T cell receptor beta chain sequence together with its context. This clone has just one count. Its antigen is unknown. The input lacks base qualities; no much larger clone sits a single base away. TCRbeta CDR3 regions were amplified from genomic DNA using the immunoSEQ Assay, a bias-controlled multiplex PCR. The paper's data handling went like this. The number of nucleated cells in each sample was estimated from the amplification of reference gene primers within the assay. To quantify the absolute abundance of each unique TCRbeta CDR3 rearrangement, sequence reads were collapsed and filtered. For each sample, productive Simpson clonality was calculated as the square root of Simpson's diversity index across productive rearrangements. TCRdb limited this immuneACCESS table to in-frame rearrangements with V and J called. A share of clones is missing; checked studies link under half to unresolved V genes, and the rest is unexplained. For V, J and clone size, that table is used; D and trimming come from the DNA. The sample table holds about 160,000 clones, of which approximately 81% were seen once. Of the sample, 1% to 1.2% is held by the ten largest clones.

The source of the sample is a study of blood T cell repertoires in COVID-19 (dated by TCRdb to 2020 to 2021). Regarding the research as a whole: Samples from collaborators originated in the United States, Italy and Spain and spanned both the acute and convalescent phases of COVID-19. A freely available public database, intended as a resource for researchers studying the immune response to SARS-CoV-2, is where the repertoires were released. Samples came from the ongoing ImmuneRACE study (first 160 participants) plus 1,254 subjects from 6 global collaborators. The material from the prospective study consisted of cDNA or gDNA derived from T cells, B-cell-depleted T cells, or PBMCs. A de-identified subject ID, COVID-19 status, age in years and sex were almost always included in the sample metadata. Where available, HLA class I and class II types were taken from metadata supplied by the sample provider and were not determined by assay-based typing. The dataset comprised deeply sampled blood TCRbeta repertoires from subjects exposed to, actively infected with, or recovered from COVID-19. The investigation overall reported the following: Clinical and demographic metadata were provided uncurated, with the amount varying by source and participant.

CDR3 length: 12 amino acids, cysteine to phenylalanine. CDR3 DNA is the only sequence kept; it has 36 bases, read in frame from the first base. Relative to germline, V is 4 bases shorter and J is 4 bases shorter, with 7 bases between their ends. CDR1 and CDR2 (SGHAT, FQNNGV) derive from the germline V gene. Whole blood was collected in K2EDTA tubes by collaborating institutions according to the institutions' own protocols. For TCRbeta analysis, collaborator samples were shipped as frozen whole blood, as isolated PBMCs, or as DNA extracted from either sample type. Here the chain combines TRBV11-2 and TRBJ1-1; the D gene identity is not certain. Sequencing used peripheral blood. The sequence was collected from a man aged 35 to 55 with acute or convalescent COVID-19. The DNA sequence is TGTGCCAGCAGCTCAATAGCCACTGAAGCTTTCTTT. Its product reads: CASSSIATEAFF.